A single sample is the source of the 27 T cell receptor beta chains below, sequenced in a study of shared clonotypes between healthy human individuals. The repertoire was sequenced with immunoSEQ multiplex PCR; TCRdb's copy has only in-frame clones and lacks some. The sample contains approximately 99,000 clones, 68% of which appear only once. Specimen: memory CD8+ T cells sorted from blood. The subset is: CD45RO+ cells pooled with CCR7-negative TemRA cells. These receptors came from a woman under 40 in good health.

V usage is TRBV11-2 and J usage is TRBJ2-7; D could derive from TRBD1 or TRBD2 (5 bases each). V lost 1 base to trimming and J lost 0 bases, with 16 bases between them. The CDR3 length is 17 residues. Germline values: CDR1 SGHAT, CDR2 FQNNGV. The CDR3 bases are TGTGCCAGCAGCTTAGCGGGGTGGGGCCTTGACTCCTACGAGCAGTACTTC. It encodes CASSLAGWGLDSYEQYF.

This clone was seen a handful of times. The CDR3 DNA follows: TGTGCCAGCAGTGCAGGCCAGACCTACGAGCAGTACTTC. It is translated as CASSAGQTYEQYF. The V and J genes are TRBV2 and TRBJ2-7, with D hard to call. The V end was cut by 4 bases, the J end by 2 bases, with 9 bases between. Germline CDR1 SNHLY, CDR2 FYNNEI. The CDR3 runs to 13 residues.

The chain links TRBV7-8 to TRBJ1-1; D gene ambiguous. CDR3 size: 14 residues. The V end was cut by 2 bases, the J end by 1 base, with 8 bases between. In germline, CDR1 is SGHVS, CDR2 FQNEAQ. CDR3 loop: CASSLSDGNTEAFF. CDR3 nucleotide sequence: TGTGCCAGCAGCTTATCCGACGGGAACACTGAAGCTTTCTTT. Full variable domain (missing parts from reference TRBV7-8 and TRBJ1-1): GAGVSQSPRYKVAKRGQDVALRCDPISGHVSLFWYQQALGQGPEFLTYFQNEAQLDKSGLPSDRFFAERPEGSVSTLKIQRTQQEDSAVYLCASSLSDGNTEAFFGQGTRLTVV.

A few counts support this clone. This rearrangement joins TRBV15 to TRBJ2-1, with TRBD2 matching 10 bases. The germline gives CDR1 LNHNV, CDR2 YYDKDF (reference sequence). CDR3 length: 16 amino acids. The J segment lost 9 bases and the V segment lost 0 bases, leaving 8 bases of the junction unmatched. The chain's CDR3 is CATSRDQGTSASEQFF. DNA of the CDR3: TGTGCCACCAGCAGAGATCAGGGGACTAGCGCTAGTGAGCAGTTCTTC.

A few counts support this clone. V usage is TRBV11-2 and J usage is TRBJ2-7, with TRBD2 as a possible D gene (7 bases). The germline V gene has CDR1 SGHAT and CDR2 FQNNGV. V was trimmed by 10 bases and J by 6 bases, leaving 22 bases between them. This CDR3 has 14 residues. CDR3 sequence reads: CATSMGGRSAEQYF. CDR3 nucleotides: TGTGCCACCAGTATGGGGGGGCGCTCGGCCGAGCAGTACTTC. The full variable domain, completed using reference TRBV11-2 and TRBJ2-7, is EAGVAQSPRYKIIEKRQSVAFWCNPISGHATLYWYQQILGQGPKLLIQFQNNGVVDDSQLPKDRFSAERLKGVDSTLKIQPAKLEDSAVYLCATSMGGRSAEQYFGPGTRLTVT.

In its sample, this clone was seen a few times. The chain has TRBV7-9 and TRBJ2-1; 8 bases match TRBD2. CDR1 and CDR2 from the germline V gene are SEHNR and FQNEAQ (reference sequence). Unmatched junction bases numbered 9, after V lost 8 bases and J lost 0 bases. There are 16 residues in the CDR3. The CDR3 DNA sequence: TGTGCCAGCGGAGCTCGGGGGGGAAGCTCCTACAATGAGCAGTTCTTC. This translates into CASGARGGSSYNEQFF.

V usage is TRBV21-1 and J usage is TRBJ2-4; no check of the table's D call, TRBD1, against the DNA was made. TRBV21-1 is a documented pseudogene. The CDR3 is 15 residues long. The CDR3 DNA sequence: TGTGCCAGCAGTCCTGTACAGCAAAGAAAAAACATTCAGTACTTC. This gives the protein CASSPVQQRKNIQYF.

The rearrangement joins TRBV28 to TRBJ2-3; weak D call: TRBD1 (5 bases). With 6 bases removed from V and 3 bases from J, the gap between germline ends came to 19 bases. In germline, CDR1 is MDHEN, CDR2 SYDVKM. The CDR3 has 16 residues. The CDR3 is CASRTPTETATDTQYF. The CDR3 DNA is TGTGCCAGCAGAACCCCGACAGAGACAGCAACAGATACGCAGTATTTT.

The genes are TRBV2 and TRBJ2-7; D gene ambiguous. Germline V gene sequence: CDR1 SNHLY, CDR2 FYNNEI. Trimming took off 3 bases at V and 8 bases at J, with 11 bases between the two ends. CDR3 length equals 12 residues. CDR3 amino acids: CASSDPMAQQYF. DNA for the CDR3: TGTGCCAGCAGTGATCCCATGGCGCAGCAGTACTTC.

The chain is built from TRBV10-3 and TRBJ2-2, with D perhaps assigned TRBD1 or TRBD2 (5 bases each). V was trimmed by 10 bases and J by 3 bases, leaving 15 bases between them. In germline, CDR1 is ENHRY, CDR2 SYGVKD. The CDR3 covers 14 residues. For the CDR3, the DNA is TGTGCCACCTCCGGGACGGATCACACCGGGGAGCTGTTTTTT. Amino acids: CATSGTDHTGELFF.

This clone has more than one count but fewer than ten. This sample includes further DNA sequences coding for the same CDR3. The rearrangement joins TRBV7-6 to TRBJ2-7, with 7 nucleotides matching TRBD2. With 3 bases clipped from V and 3 bases from J, the junction kept 5 bases outside the gene matches. CDR3 size: 14 residues. Germline-derived CDR1 and CDR2 are SGHVS and FNYEAQ. For the CDR3, the DNA is TGTGCCAGCAGCTTCGCGGGAGAGGGCTACGAGCAGTACTTC. Protein product: CASSFAGEGYEQYF. The full variable domain, its missing parts supplied by reference TRBV7-6 and TRBJ2-7, is GAGVSQSPRYKVTKRGQDVALRCDPISGHVSLYWYRQALGQGPEFLTYFNYEAQQDKSGLPNDRFSAERPEGSISTLTIQRTEQRDSAMYRCASSFAGEGYEQYFGPGTRLTVT.

The sample holds many counts of this clone. This chain connects TRBV6-1 to TRBJ2-6; D ambiguous. V lost 5 bases to trimming and J lost 0 bases, with 5 bases between them. This CDR3 contains 14 residues. Germline lookup yields CDR1 MNHNS and CDR2 SASEGT. The CDR3, as DNA: TGTGCCAGCAGTAAGGTCTCTGGGGCCAACGTCCTGACTTTC. Encoded protein: CASSKVSGANVLTF.

A single count supports this clone. The sample carries other DNA sequences with the same CDR3. The chain is built from TRBV25-1 and TRBJ2-7, with unresolved D. CDR1 is MGHDK and CDR2 is SYGVNS in the germline V gene. The CDR3 has 12 amino acids. Between the trimmed V and J ends, which lost 5 bases and 1 base, there was a span of 6 bases. Here the CDR3 reads CASSRASYEQYF. The CDR3 coding sequence is TGTGCCAGCAGTCGCGCATCCTACGAGCAGTACTTC.

The chain uses TRBV5-1 and TRBJ2-7, with 8 bases aligning to TRBD2. This CDR3 contains 14 residues. Per germline, CDR1 SGHRS and CDR2 YFSETQ. The junction had 8 bases not matched to a gene; V was cut back by 3 bases and J by 6 bases. Here the CDR3 DNA reads TGCGCCAGCAGCTGGAGCGGGAGATATGCCGAGCAGTACTTC. Protein sequence: CASSWSGRYAEQYF. The full variable domain, rest sourced from reference TRBV5-1 and TRBJ2-7, is KAGVTQTPRYLIKTRGQQVTLSCSPISGHRSVSWYQQTPGQGLQFLFEYFSETQRNKGNFPGRFSGRQFSNSRSEMNVSTLELGDSALYLCASSWSGRYAEQYFGPGTRLTVT.

This clone appeared a single time. The chain couples TRBV11-2 to TRBJ2-6; D call uncertain. V gave up 8 bases and J gave up 0 bases, with 14 bases separating them. Germline loops: CDR1 SGHAT, CDR2 FQNNGV. CDR3 length: 16 residues. For the CDR3, the DNA is TGTGCCAGCGAAAAGGATTGGAGCTCTGGGGCCAACGTCCTGACTTTC. Protein: CASEKDWSSGANVLTF.

The V call is TRBV5-1, the J call TRBJ2-2, with TRBD2 matching 7 bases. Germline V gene sequence: CDR1 SGHRS, CDR2 YFSETQ. This CDR3 region has 14 residues. J lost 2 bases, V lost 7 bases, and 5 bases had no gene match. CDR3 sequence: CASGLAVNTGELFF. The CDR3 DNA is TGCGCCAGCGGGCTAGCGGTTAACACCGGGGAGCTGTTTTTT.

In this sample, this clone turned up once. The rearrangement uses TRBV2 and TRBJ1-5, with D unclear. V gave up 5 bases and J gave up 11 bases, with 19 bases separating them. The CDR3 totals 14 residues. Looked up from germline, CDR1 is SNHLY and CDR2 is FYNNEI. CDR3 coding DNA: TGTGCCAGCAGTACCGGGAACCCGAGAGAAGCCCAGCATTTT. Protein: CASSTGNPREAQHF.

The J gene is TRBJ2-1, the V gene TRBV15; 7 bases agree with TRBD1. There are 15 residues in the CDR3. V was pared by 0 bases and J by 6 bases, with 5 bases of the junction left unmatched. Per the germline V gene, CDR1 is LNHNV and CDR2 is YYDKDF (reference sequence). Here the CDR3 DNA reads TGTGCCACCAGCAGAGATCGGGCAGGGGGCAATGAGCAGTTCTTC. Translated: CATSRDRAGGNEQFF.

This clone was found a few times. The chain links TRBV4-1 to TRBJ2-7, with a tentative D call TRBD2 (6 bases). The germline V gene encodes CDR1 MGHRA and CDR2 YSYEKL. Trimming took 0 bases from V and 5 from J, leaving 20 bases between them. The CDR3 length is 17 residues. The CDR3 coding sequence is TGCGCCAGCAGCCAAGATGCCGGGGACTCCTATGACAACGAGCAGTACTTC. It yields the protein CASSQDAGDSYDNEQYF.

The V call is TRBV21-1, the J call TRBJ1-1. TRBV21-1 represents a pseudogene. The CDR3 consists of 13 residues. The DNA of the CDR3 is TGTGCCAGCAGCTTAGTGCGGGGGACTGAAGCTTTCTTT. Its translation is CASSLVRGTEAFF.

This chain connects TRBV18 to TRBJ2-7, with 12 bases that match TRBD2. Germline V gene sequence: CDR1 KGHSH, CDR2 LQKENI. The trim removed 2 bases at V and 0 bases at J, leaving 8 bases unmatched. There are 18 residues in the CDR3. The CDR3 loop reads CASSPGRTSGMSSYEQYF. The DNA of the CDR3 is TGTGCCAGCTCACCAGGTCGGACTAGCGGGATGAGCTCCTACGAGCAGTACTTC.

This clone was recorded a few times. In nucleotides, the CDR3 is TGTGCCAGCAGTACCGGGAGAAACAACGAGCAGTACTTC. It translates to CASSTGRNNEQYF. The rearrangement joins TRBV2 to TRBJ2-7, with a tentative D call TRBD2 (6 bases). The CDR3 is made up of 13 amino acids. V lost 5 bases and J lost 5, with 13 bases in between. The germline CDR1 and CDR2 sequences are SNHLY and FYNNEI.

A few counts support this clone. This chain joins TRBV19 and TRBJ2-7, with TRBD2 identical over 13 bases. J gave up 2 bases and V 3 bases, and 4 bases lay outside the gene matches. Germline CDR1 LNHDA, CDR2 SQIVND (reference sequence). This CDR3 spans 16 amino acids. CDR3 DNA sequence: TGTGCCAGTAGTATGGAAGGACTAGCGGGAGCCTACGAGCAGTACTTC. The encoded protein is CASSMEGLAGAYEQYF.

This clone was recorded only once. The chain uses TRBV11-2 and TRBJ2-3; a weak D match, TRBD2 (6 bases). The CDR3 contains 13 residues. The V and J ends lost 5 bases and 7 bases respectively, with 13 bases between them. The germline V gene has CDR1 SGHAT and CDR2 FQNNGV. The CDR3, as DNA: TGTGCCAGCAGCCCGACTAGGGGAAATACGCAGTATTTT. Translation gives CASSPTRGNTQYF.

The rearrangement uses TRBV5-1 and TRBJ1-5; D is unresolved. Germline lookup yields CDR1 SGHRS and CDR2 YFSETQ. Deletions cut 0 bases from V and 1 base from J, with 14 bases between. This CDR3 comprises 17 residues. The DNA of the CDR3 is TGCGCCAGCAGCTTGGTGTCCCGGTTGGGGAGCAATCAGCCCCAGCATTTT. It codes for CASSLVSRLGSNQPQHF.

In its sample, this clone was seen a few times. V gene TRBV5-4 combines with J gene TRBJ1-4; a possible D gene is TRBD1 (5 bases). Trimming took 4 bases from V and 7 from J, leaving 14 bases between them. From germline, CDR1 is SGHNT and CDR2 YYREEE (reference sequence). There are 14 residues in the CDR3. This CDR3 is CASSHGRDAEKLFF. In nucleotides, the CDR3 is TGTGCCAGCAGCCACGGACGGGACGCTGAAAAACTGTTTTTT.

The V and J genes are TRBV6-1 and TRBJ2-1; TRBD2 aligns across 10 bases. With 2 bases clipped from V and 13 bases from J, the junction kept 11 bases outside the gene matches. CDR1 is MNHNS and CDR2 is SASEGT in the germline V gene. CDR3 length: 15 residues. The CDR3 loop is CASSESSGGTSEQFF. As DNA, the CDR3 is TGTGCCAGCAGTGAATCTTCGGGGGGGACTAGCGAACAGTTCTTC.